The clone carrying this T cell receptor beta chain showed up just a few times. CDR1 and CDR2 from the germline V gene are LGHNA and YSLEER. With 4 bases clipped from V and 6 bases from J, the junction kept 15 bases outside the gene matches. The CDR3 loop spans 18 amino acids. The source of the sample is a study of blood T cell repertoires in COVID-19. Study-wide context: In each case, the material was cDNA or gDNA derived from T cells, B-cell-depleted T cells, or PBMCs.

In the study's own analysis: The assay estimated nucleated cells by amplifying reference gene primers. The method was immunoSEQ multiplex PCR; TCRdb's version includes in-frame clones alone and lacks a portion of them. From that table come the V and J calls and clone size; the DNA was used to work out D and trimming. The sample lists 40,000 to 60,000 clones, around 84% occurring once. The chain has TRBV4-3 and TRBJ2-2; TRBD1 matches 9 bases. The source of this sequence is a man older than 75 with active COVID-19. The sequenced sample was peripheral blood. As DNA, the CDR3 is TGCGCCAGCAGCCCACAAGGCAAGGGACAGGGACCATCCGGGGAGCTGTTTTTT. Translated, it gives CASSPQGKGQGPSGELFF.